This T cell receptor beta chain stems from a study of technical replicates of blood from a few donors. This CDR3 spans 15 amino acids. Germline values: CDR1 MNHEY, CDR2 SVGAGI. The V and J ends lost 4 bases and 8 bases, in that order; junction bases with no gene match: 8. Assay used: immunoSEQ multiplex PCR; TCRdb lists only in-frame clones, some missing. The data hold 40,000 to 60,000 clones, with about 94% observed a single time. The chain employs TRBV6-5 and TRBJ2-2, with 9 bases fitting TRBD2. The sequencing sample was made of PBMCs. This TCR derives from a human donor in good health. Some clones in this sample may be carry-over from other donors' samples. The CDR3 sequence: CASSSPGLARGELFF. As DNA, the CDR3 is TGTGCCAGCAGTTCGCCGGGACTAGCTCGAGGGGAGCTGTTTTTT.